This TCR beta chain is from a study of cytomegalovirus exposure and HLA in healthy donors. The wider study: Tens of millions of unique TCR sequences came from HLA-typed donors in an early release. Of roughly 400 genotyped donors, roughly 76% grouped in the Caucasian-associated ancestry cluster.

PCR was performed using 60 Vbeta and 13 Jbeta primers. The data were produced by immunoSEQ multiplex PCR, yet TCRdb's version contains in-frame clones alone and is incomplete. In all, the sample yields 150,000 to 200,000 clones. In regard to this clone: Its antigen is not identified.

Study-wide findings and caveats: From TCR beta sequences, most subjects' HLA-A and HLA-B alleles were reportedly predicted accurately.

Nominal health characterized the donors when sampled, though unrecorded immune exposures were likely. With V trimmed by 3 bases and J by 3 bases, 6 bases remained unmatched. The CDR3 contains 15 residues. CDR1 and CDR2 from the germline V gene are LNHDA and SQIVND (reference sequence). This receptor was obtained from a woman aged 18 to 35 in good health and CMV-seropositive. The sample taken for sequencing was PBMCs. This chain links TRBV19 with TRBJ1-1, with 8 bases fitting TRBD1. This CDR3 is CASSIRSGGYTEAFF. The DNA for the CDR3 is TGTGCCAGTAGTATTAGGTCAGGGGGCTACACTGAAGCTTTCTTT. The full variable domain, in which reference TRBV19 and TRBJ1-1 provide the parts outside the CDR3, is DGGITQSPKYLFRKEGQNVTLSCEQNLNHDAMYWYRQDPGQGLRLIYYSQIVNDFQKGDIAEGYSVSREKKESFPLTVTSAQKNPTAFYLCASSIRSGGYTEAFFGQGTRLTVV.